The source of this T cell receptor (beta chain) is a study of cytomegalovirus exposure and HLA in healthy donors. Primers: 60 Vbeta forward and 13 Jbeta reverse. The repertoire was sequenced with immunoSEQ multiplex PCR; TCRdb's copy has only in-frame clones and lacks some. The sample carries under 150,000 clones, 75% to 90% recorded once. CDR1 is MNHNS and CDR2 is SASEGT in the germline V gene. Trimming at V came to 4 bases and at J to 6 bases, leaving 3 bases not matched to a gene. The CDR3 spans 15 residues. The specimen was PBMCs. The V gene is TRBV6-1, the J gene TRBJ2-2; 12 bases map to TRBD2. The TCR comes from a male donor in good health and CMV-seronegative. The CDR3 bases are TGTGCCAGCAGTGCTAGCGGGAGGGCCCCCGGGGAGCTGTTTTTT. Translating gives CASSASGRAPGELFF.